This T cell receptor beta chain was recorded in a study of blood T cell repertoires in COVID-19. Study-wide context: Donors in the United States, Italy and Spain gave samples during acute or convalescent COVID-19. T cells, B-cell-depleted T cells, or PBMCs supplied cDNA or gDNA.

Original handling: How many nucleated cells were present was estimated from reference gene primer amplification. Only in-frame clones appear in the TCRdb table, and some are missing; sequencing was by immunoSEQ multiplex PCR. The V and J calls and clone size come from that table; D and trimming were worked out from the DNA. The table has 130,000 to 150,000 clones, approximately 86% seen once. The CDR3 has 15 amino acids. V shed 3 bases and J 1 base; nucleotides not matched to a gene: 4. Germline assignment: CDR1 KGHSH and CDR2 LQKENI. This receptor was taken from a man in his sixties or seventies with acute or convalescent COVID-19. The chain uses TRBV18 and TRBJ2-3; 7 bases line up with TRBD1. The specimen was peripheral blood. CDR3 amino acids: CASSPTGWGTDTQYF. CDR3 DNA sequence: TGTGCCAGCTCACCGACAGGGTGGGGCACAGATACGCAGTATTTT.